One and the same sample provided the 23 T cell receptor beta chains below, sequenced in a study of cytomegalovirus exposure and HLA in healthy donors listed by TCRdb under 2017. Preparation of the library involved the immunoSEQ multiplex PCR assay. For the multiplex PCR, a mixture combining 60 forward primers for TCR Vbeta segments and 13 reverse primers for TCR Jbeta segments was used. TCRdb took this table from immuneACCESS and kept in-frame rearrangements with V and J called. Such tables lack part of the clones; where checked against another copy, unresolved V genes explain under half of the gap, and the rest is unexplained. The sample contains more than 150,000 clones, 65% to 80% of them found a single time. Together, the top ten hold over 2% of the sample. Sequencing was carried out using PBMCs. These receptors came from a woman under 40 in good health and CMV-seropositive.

The chain's CDR3 is CASSSQYTGELFF. The CDR3 DNA sequence: TGTGCCAGCAGCTCCCAGTACACCGGGGAGCTGTTTTTT. The chain joins TRBV5-6 to TRBJ2-2; D is unclear. V shed 3 bases and J shed 3 bases, with 6 bases lying between them. The germline V gene encodes CDR1 SGHDT and CDR2 YYEEEE. CDR3 length: 13 residues.

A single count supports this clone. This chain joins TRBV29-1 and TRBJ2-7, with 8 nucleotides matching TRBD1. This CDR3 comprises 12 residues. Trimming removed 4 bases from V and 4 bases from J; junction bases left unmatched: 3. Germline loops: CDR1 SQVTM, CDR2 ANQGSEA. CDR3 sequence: CSVAQGAYEQYF. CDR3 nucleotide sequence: TGCAGCGTTGCGCAGGGGGCGTACGAGCAGTACTTC.

The CDR3 protein is CASSAGTGSYGYTF. CDR3 in DNA: TGTGCCAGTAGTGCCGGGACAGGGAGCTATGGCTACACCTTC. The chain joins TRBV19 to TRBJ1-2; TRBD1 matches at 9 bases. The CDR3 extends over 14 amino acids. The germline gives CDR1 LNHDA, CDR2 SQIVND (reference sequence). V lost 5 bases and J lost 4; bases outside the gene matches: 5.

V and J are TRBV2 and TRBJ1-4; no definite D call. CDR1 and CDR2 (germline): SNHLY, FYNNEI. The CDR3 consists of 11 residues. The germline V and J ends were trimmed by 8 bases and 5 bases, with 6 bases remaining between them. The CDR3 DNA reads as TGTGCCAGCCAACGGAATGAAAAACTGTTTTTT. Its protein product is CASQRNEKLFF. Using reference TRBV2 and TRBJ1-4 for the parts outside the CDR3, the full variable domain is EPEVTQTPSHQVTQMGQEVILRCVPISNHLYFYWYRQILGQKVEFLVSFYNNEISEKSEIFDDQFSVERPDGSNFTLKIRSTKLEDSAMYFCASQRNEKLFFGSGTQLSVL.

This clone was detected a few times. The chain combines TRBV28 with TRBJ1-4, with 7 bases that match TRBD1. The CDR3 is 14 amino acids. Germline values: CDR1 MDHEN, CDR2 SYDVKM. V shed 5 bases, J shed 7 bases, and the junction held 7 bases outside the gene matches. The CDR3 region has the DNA TGTGCCAGCAGTACCGGGACAGTGAGTGAAAAACTGTTTTTT. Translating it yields CASSTGTVSEKLFF.

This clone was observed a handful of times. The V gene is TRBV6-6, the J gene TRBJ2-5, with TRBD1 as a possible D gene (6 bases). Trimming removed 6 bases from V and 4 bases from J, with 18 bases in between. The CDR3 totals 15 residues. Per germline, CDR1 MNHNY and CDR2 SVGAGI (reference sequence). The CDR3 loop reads CASSPLEGVGETQYF. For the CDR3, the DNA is TGTGCCAGCAGCCCCCTCGAGGGGGTAGGAGAGACCCAGTACTTC.

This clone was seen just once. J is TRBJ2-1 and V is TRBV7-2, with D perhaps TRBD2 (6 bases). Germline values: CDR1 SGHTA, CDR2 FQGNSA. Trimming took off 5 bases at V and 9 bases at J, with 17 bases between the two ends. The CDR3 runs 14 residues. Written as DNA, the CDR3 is TGTGCCAGCAGCGCTCAGCGGGCGAGTATTGAGCAGTTCTTC. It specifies CASSAQRASIEQFF.

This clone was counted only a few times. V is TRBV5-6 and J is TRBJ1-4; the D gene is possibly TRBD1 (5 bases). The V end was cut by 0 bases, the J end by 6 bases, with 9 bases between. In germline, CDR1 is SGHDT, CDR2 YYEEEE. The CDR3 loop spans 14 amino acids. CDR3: CASSLAGIDEKLFF. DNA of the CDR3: TGTGCCAGCAGCTTGGCAGGGATTGATGAAAAACTGTTTTTT.

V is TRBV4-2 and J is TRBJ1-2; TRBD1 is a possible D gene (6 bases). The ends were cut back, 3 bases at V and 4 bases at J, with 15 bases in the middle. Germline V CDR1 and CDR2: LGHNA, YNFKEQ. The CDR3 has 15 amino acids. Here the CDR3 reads CASSQHAGAAYGYTF. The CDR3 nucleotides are TGTGCCAGCAGCCAGCACGCGGGGGCGGCCTATGGCTACACCTTC.

CDR3: CASSLRGSFNEQFF. DNA for the CDR3: TGCGCCAGCAGCCTGCGGGGTTCCTTTAATGAGCAGTTCTTC. The chain employs TRBV4-1 and TRBJ2-1; tentative D call: TRBD2 (6 bases). Germline V gene data show CDR1 as MGHRA and CDR2 as YSYEKL. V was clipped by 4 bases and J by 7 bases, with 14 bases between them. CDR3 length: 14 residues.

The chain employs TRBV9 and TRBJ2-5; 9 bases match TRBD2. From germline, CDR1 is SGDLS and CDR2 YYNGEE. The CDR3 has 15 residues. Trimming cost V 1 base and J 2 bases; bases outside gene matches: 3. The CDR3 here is CASSVYAGGQETQYF. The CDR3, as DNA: TGTGCCAGCAGCGTATACGCGGGGGGGCAAGAGACCCAGTACTTC.

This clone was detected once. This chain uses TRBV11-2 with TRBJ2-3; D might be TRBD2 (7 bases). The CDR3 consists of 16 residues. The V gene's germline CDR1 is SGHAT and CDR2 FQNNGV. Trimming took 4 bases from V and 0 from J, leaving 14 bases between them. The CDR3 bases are TGTGCCAGCAGCTCCCCCTCGGGGGGCAGCACAGATACGCAGTATTTT. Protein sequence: CASSSPSGGSTDTQYF.

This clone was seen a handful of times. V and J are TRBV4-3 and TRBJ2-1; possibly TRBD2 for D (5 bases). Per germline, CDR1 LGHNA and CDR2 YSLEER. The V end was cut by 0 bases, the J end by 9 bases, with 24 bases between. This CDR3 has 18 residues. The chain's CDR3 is CASSQDRGLHYTYVEQFF. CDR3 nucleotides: TGCGCCAGCAGCCAAGATCGAGGGTTGCACTACACATACGTTGAGCAGTTCTTC.

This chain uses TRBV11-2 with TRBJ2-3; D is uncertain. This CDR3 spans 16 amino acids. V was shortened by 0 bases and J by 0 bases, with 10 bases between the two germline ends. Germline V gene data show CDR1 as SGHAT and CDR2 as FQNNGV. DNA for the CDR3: TGTGCCAGCAGCTTAGATCGAACAGCCAGCACAGATACGCAGTATTTT. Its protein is CASSLDRTASTDTQYF. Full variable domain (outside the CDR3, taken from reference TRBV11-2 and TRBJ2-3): EAGVAQSPRYKIIEKRQSVAFWCNPISGHATLYWYQQILGQGPKLLIQFQNNGVVDDSQLPKDRFSAERLKGVDSTLKIQPAKLEDSAVYLCASSLDRTASTDTQYFGPGTRLTVL.

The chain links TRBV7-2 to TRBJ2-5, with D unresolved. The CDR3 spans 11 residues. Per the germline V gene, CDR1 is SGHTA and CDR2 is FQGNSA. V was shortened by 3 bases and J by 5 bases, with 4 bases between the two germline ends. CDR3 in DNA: TGTGCCAGCAGCTTCCGTGAGACCCAGTACTTC. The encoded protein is CASSFRETQYF.

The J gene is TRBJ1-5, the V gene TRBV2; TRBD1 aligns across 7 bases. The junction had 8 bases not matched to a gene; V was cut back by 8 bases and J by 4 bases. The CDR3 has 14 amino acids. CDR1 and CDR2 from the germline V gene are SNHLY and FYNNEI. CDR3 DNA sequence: TGTGCCAGCTCCTTGGACAGGATGAATCAGCCCCAGCATTTT. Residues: CASSLDRMNQPQHF.

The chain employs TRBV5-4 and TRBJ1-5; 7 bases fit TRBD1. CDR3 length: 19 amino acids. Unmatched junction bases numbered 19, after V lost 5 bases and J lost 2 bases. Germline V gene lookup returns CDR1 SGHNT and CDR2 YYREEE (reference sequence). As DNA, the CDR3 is TGTGCCAGCAGTGATGACAGGGAGGTTAGTAGATTTGGCAATCAGCCCCAGCATTTT. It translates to CASSDDREVSRFGNQPQHF.

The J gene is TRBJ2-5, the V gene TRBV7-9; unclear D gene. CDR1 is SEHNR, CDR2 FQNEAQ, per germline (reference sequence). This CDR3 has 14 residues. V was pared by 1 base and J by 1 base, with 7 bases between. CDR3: CASSLGHIQETQYF. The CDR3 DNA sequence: TGTGCCAGCAGCTTAGGGCACATCCAAGAGACCCAGTACTTC.

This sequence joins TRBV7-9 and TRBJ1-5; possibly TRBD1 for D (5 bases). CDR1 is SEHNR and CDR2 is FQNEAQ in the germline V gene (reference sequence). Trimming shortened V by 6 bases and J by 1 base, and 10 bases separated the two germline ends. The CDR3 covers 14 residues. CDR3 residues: CASRGVGSNQPQHF. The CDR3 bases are TGTGCCAGCAGAGGGGTAGGGAGCAATCAGCCCCAGCATTTT.

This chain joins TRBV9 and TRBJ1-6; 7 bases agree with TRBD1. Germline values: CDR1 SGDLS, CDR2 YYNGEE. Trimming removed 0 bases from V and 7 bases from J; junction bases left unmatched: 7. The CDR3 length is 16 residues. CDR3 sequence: CASSVASTGTNSPLHF. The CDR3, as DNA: TGTGCCAGCAGCGTAGCCTCGACAGGGACGAATTCACCCCTCCACTTT.

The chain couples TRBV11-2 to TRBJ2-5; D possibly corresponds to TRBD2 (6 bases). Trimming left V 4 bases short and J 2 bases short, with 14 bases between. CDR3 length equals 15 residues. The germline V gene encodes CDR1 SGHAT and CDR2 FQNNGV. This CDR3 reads CASSSGSWGQETQYF. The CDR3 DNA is TGTGCCAGCAGCTCCGGGAGCTGGGGACAAGAGACCCAGTACTTC.

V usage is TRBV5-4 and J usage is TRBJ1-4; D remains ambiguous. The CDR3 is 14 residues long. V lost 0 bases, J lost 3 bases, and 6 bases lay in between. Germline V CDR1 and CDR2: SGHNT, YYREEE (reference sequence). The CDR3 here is CASSLERSNEKLFF. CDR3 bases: TGTGCCAGCAGCTTGGAGCGATCTAATGAAAAACTGTTTTTT.

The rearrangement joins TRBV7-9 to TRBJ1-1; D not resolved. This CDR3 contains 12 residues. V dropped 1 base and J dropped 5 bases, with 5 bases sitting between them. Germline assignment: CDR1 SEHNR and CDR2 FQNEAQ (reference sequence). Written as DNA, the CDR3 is TGTGCCAGCAGCTTAGTTTTAACTGAAGCTTTCTTT. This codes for CASSLVLTEAFF. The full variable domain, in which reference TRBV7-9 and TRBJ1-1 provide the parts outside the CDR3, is DTGVSQNPRHKITKRGQNVTFRCDPISEHNRLYWYRQTLGQGPEFLTYFQNEAQLEKSRLLSDRFSAERPKGSFSTLEIQRTEQGDSAMYLCASSLVLTEAFFGQGTRLTVV.